The present T cell receptor beta chain was sequenced within a study of T cells after yellow fever vaccination. Study in general: Preparation used SMART-Seq v4 Ultra Low Input for the low-cell-number fractions. Findings of the study overall: The booster response re-showed most primary clones: about 96% CD4, more than 70% CD8. Any FACS-sorted repertoire could hold abundant clonotypes that contaminate it from the bulk population.

Comments on this clonotype: Its antigen is not known.

5'RACE template switching added a universal primer site and UMIs to TCR cDNA. TCRdb called the 5' RACE reads again in MiXCR, with one record for every CDR3 protein. The profile shows about 160,000 distinct CDR3 sequences, about 7% of them singletons. V was cut by 4 bases and J by 0 bases, with 19 bases left in between. The CDR3 runs 18 residues. This receptor was identified in a man younger than 35 who received the YFV17D yellow fever vaccine. The genes are TRBV12-3 or TRBV12-4 and TRBJ1-3; the D gene is possibly TRBD1 (6 bases). The source was CD4+ T cells sorted from PBMCs, collected 5 days after the first yellow fever vaccination. CDR3 amino acids: CASSSISTGPPSGNTIYF. The CDR3 DNA reads TGTGCCAGCAGTTCTATATCCACAGGGCCGCCCTCTGGAAACACCATATATTTT.